These T cell receptor beta chains were read from a single sample in a study of blood T cell repertoires in COVID-19. Profiling relied on immunoSEQ multiplex PCR, and the TCRdb table lists in-frame clones only, not all of them. Among about 160,000 clones, 65% to 90% were seen once, and the ten largest hold less than 3.5%. Material: peripheral blood. These receptors came from a man between 65 and 85 years old with acute or convalescent COVID-19. The CDR3 runs from the conserved cysteine through the conserved F or W. A D gene is named only where the DNA matches it firmly. Clone size is given for some rows only: seen once, a few or many times, or a class if the clone is expanded.

v_call: TRBV5-1
clone_size: -
d_call: -
j_call: TRBJ2-7
cdr3_nt: TGCGCCAGCAGCTTGCAGGGCTACGAGCAGTACTTC
cdr3_aa: CASSLQGYEQYF

v_call: TRBV5-6
clone_size: -
d_call: -
j_call: TRBJ2-3
cdr3_nt: TGTGCCAGCTCCCCGTGGGGGCTCACAGATACGCAGTATTTT
cdr3_aa: CASSPWGLTDTQYF

v_call: TRBV30
clone_size: few
d_call: TRBD1
j_call: TRBJ2-2
cdr3_nt: TGTGCCTGGAGAGTAACAGGGGTGGTCGGGGAGCTGTTTTTT
cdr3_aa: CAWRVTGVVGELFF

v_call: TRBV7-8
clone_size: -
d_call: TRBD2
j_call: TRBJ2-5
cdr3_nt: TGTGCCAGCAGCTTAGGCATAGCGGGAGAGACCCAGTACTTC
cdr3_aa: CASSLGIAGETQYF

v_call: TRBV6-5
clone_size: -
d_call: TRBD1
j_call: TRBJ2-3
cdr3_nt: TGTGCCAGCAGGCCCGGGACAGGGGGCGCAGATACGCAGTATTTT
cdr3_aa: CASRPGTGGADTQYF

v_call: TRBV10-3
clone_size: -
d_call: -
j_call: TRBJ1-2
cdr3_nt: TGTGCCATCAGTGAGGGCAGGCCCTATGGCTACACCTTC
cdr3_aa: CAISEGRPYGYTF

v_call: TRBV7-3
clone_size: -
d_call: TRBD2
j_call: TRBJ2-2
cdr3_nt: TGTGCCAGCAGCTTGAGCGGGAAGGGCACCGGGGAGCTGTTTTTT
cdr3_aa: CASSLSGKGTGELFF

v_call: TRBV27
clone_size: -
d_call: -
j_call: TRBJ1-2
cdr3_nt: TGTGCCAGCAGTTTATCGGCTCTGACAGGACAACCCTATGGCTACACCTTC
cdr3_aa: CASSLSALTGQPYGYTF

v_call: TRBV19
clone_size: -
d_call: TRBD1
j_call: TRBJ1-2
cdr3_nt: TGTGCCAGTAGCTCCCCGTGGACAGGGGGCTATAGCTACACCTTC
cdr3_aa: CASSSPWTGGYSYTF

v_call: TRBV7-8
clone_size: -
d_call: -
j_call: TRBJ2-7
cdr3_nt: TGTGCCAGCAGCTTAGGAACAGCCTACGAGCAGTACTTC
cdr3_aa: CASSLGTAYEQYF

v_call: TRBV7-8
clone_size: -
d_call: -
j_call: TRBJ2-1
cdr3_nt: TGTGCCAGCAGCTTTAGGGGGAGAGGCTACAATGAGCAGTTCTTC
cdr3_aa: CASSFRGRGYNEQFF

v_call: TRBV18
clone_size: -
d_call: TRBD2
j_call: TRBJ2-3
cdr3_nt: TGTGCCAGCTCACCAAAGACTAGCGGGATCTCAGATACGCAGTATTTT
cdr3_aa: CASSPKTSGISDTQYF

v_call: TRBV5-1
clone_size: -
d_call: -
j_call: TRBJ1-1
cdr3_nt: TGCGCCAGCAGCTCAACAGGGCAACCTGAAGCTTTCTTT
cdr3_aa: CASSSTGQPEAFF

v_call: TRBV15
clone_size: -
d_call: -
j_call: TRBJ1-1
cdr3_nt: TGTGCCACCGGGGACATGAACACTGAAGCTTTCTTT
cdr3_aa: CATGDMNTEAFF

v_call: TRBV11-2
clone_size: -
d_call: -
j_call: TRBJ1-3
cdr3_nt: TGTGCCAGCAGCTTAGGAGTAGGGGTGTACACCATATATTTT
cdr3_aa: CASSLGVGVYTIYF

v_call: TRBV3-1/TRBV3-2
clone_size: -
d_call: TRBD1
j_call: TRBJ2-5
cdr3_nt: TGTGCCAGCAGAGACAGGGGATACGAGACCCAGTACTTC
cdr3_aa: CASRDRGYETQYF

v_call: TRBV11-1
clone_size: -
d_call: TRBD2
j_call: TRBJ2-1
cdr3_nt: TGTGCCAGCAGCTTAGCGGGACTAGTGTATGAGCAGTTCTTC
cdr3_aa: CASSLAGLVYEQFF

v_call: TRBV7-3
clone_size: -
d_call: TRBD1
j_call: TRBJ2-7
cdr3_nt: TGTGCCAGCGGCCGGGACAGGGTGACCTACGAGCAGTACTTC
cdr3_aa: CASGRDRVTYEQYF

v_call: TRBV28
clone_size: -
d_call: -
j_call: TRBJ1-2
cdr3_nt: TGTGCCAGCAGCCCTGGGAGCCCTAACTATGGCTACACCTTC
cdr3_aa: CASSPGSPNYGYTF

v_call: TRBV3-1/TRBV3-2
clone_size: -
d_call: TRBD1
j_call: TRBJ1-5
cdr3_nt: TGTGCCAGCAGCCCCCGACAGGGGCATCAGCCCCAGCATTTT
cdr3_aa: CASSPRQGHQPQHF

v_call: TRBV19
clone_size: -
d_call: TRBD1
j_call: TRBJ2-2
cdr3_nt: TGTGCCAGTAACTCCGGGACAGGGGTTGGCGGGGAGCTGTTTTTT
cdr3_aa: CASNSGTGVGGELFF

v_call: TRBV6-6
clone_size: -
d_call: TRBD1
j_call: TRBJ2-4
cdr3_nt: TGTGCCAGCAGTTACAACAGGGGGCGAAACATTCAGTACTTC
cdr3_aa: CASSYNRGRNIQYF

v_call: TRBV7-9
clone_size: -
d_call: TRBD2
j_call: TRBJ2-1
cdr3_nt: TGTGCCAGCAGCGGGGGACTAGCACCGACTAATGAGCAGTTCTTC
cdr3_aa: CASSGGLAPTNEQFF

v_call: TRBV4-1
clone_size: -
d_call: TRBD1
j_call: TRBJ1-5
cdr3_nt: TGCGCCAGCAGCCACGCGACAGGGGGCGTTCAGCCCCAGCATTTT
cdr3_aa: CASSHATGGVQPQHF

v_call: TRBV11-3
clone_size: -
d_call: TRBD1
j_call: TRBJ1-2
cdr3_nt: TGTGCCAGCAGCCCCGACAGGGGCTATGGCTACACCTTC
cdr3_aa: CASSPDRGYGYTF

v_call: TRBV20-1
clone_size: -
d_call: TRBD1
j_call: TRBJ1-3
cdr3_nt: TGCAGTGCTAGTCAGGGGGCGGGTGGAAACACCATATATTTT
cdr3_aa: CSASQGAGGNTIYF

v_call: TRBV29-1
clone_size: -
d_call: TRBD1
j_call: TRBJ2-3
cdr3_nt: TGCAGCGTGGGGACGGGACAGGGTAACACAGATACGCAGTATTTT
cdr3_aa: CSVGTGQGNTDTQYF

v_call: TRBV19
clone_size: -
d_call: -
j_call: TRBJ2-4
cdr3_nt: TGTGCCAGTAGGGACAGAGGGGAAAACATTCAGTACTTC
cdr3_aa: CASRDRGENIQYF

v_call: TRBV28
clone_size: -
d_call: TRBD2
j_call: TRBJ2-1
cdr3_nt: TGTGCCAGCAGTTTTTTGCTAGCGGGAGGAGTTGGGTTGCAGTTCTTC
cdr3_aa: CASSFLLAGGVGLQFF

v_call: TRBV24-1
clone_size: -
d_call: TRBD2
j_call: TRBJ2-5
cdr3_nt: TGTGCCACCAGTAGGGCGGGAGGGCAAGAGACCCAGTACTTC
cdr3_aa: CATSRAGGQETQYF

v_call: TRBV30
clone_size: -
d_call: -
j_call: TRBJ1-1
cdr3_nt: TGTGCCTGGAGTTCAGGGGTGAACACTGAAGCTTTCTTT
cdr3_aa: CAWSSGVNTEAFF

v_call: TRBV28
clone_size: -
d_call: TRBD2
j_call: TRBJ2-7
cdr3_nt: TGTGCCAGCAGTAAAGCGGGAGCCCCCTACGAGCAGTACTTC
cdr3_aa: CASSKAGAPYEQYF

v_call: TRBV2
clone_size: -
d_call: TRBD2
j_call: TRBJ2-1
cdr3_nt: TGTGCCAGCCAGTCTAGCGGAGCGAGCTCCTACAATGAGCAGTTCTTC
cdr3_aa: CASQSSGASSYNEQFF

v_call: TRBV15
clone_size: -
d_call: -
j_call: TRBJ2-1
cdr3_nt: TGTGCCACCAGCAGAGAGGGGGACACCCTCTCCTACAATGAGCAGTTCTTC
cdr3_aa: CATSREGDTLSYNEQFF

v_call: TRBV27
clone_size: -
d_call: -
j_call: TRBJ2-1
cdr3_nt: TGTGCCAGCAGTCCCTTTAGCCCTGGGGGGGCCAGCTCCTACAATGAGCAGTTCTTC
cdr3_aa: CASSPFSPGGASSYNEQFF